This T cell receptor beta chain is drawn from a study of T cells after yellow fever vaccination. Findings of the study overall: In FACS-sorted repertoires, abundant clonotypes from the bulk population could appear as contaminants. Only a minor proportion of clonotypes was detected across both CD4 and CD8 compartments. Once the booster was given, most primary-vaccination clones reappeared, at about 96% for CD4 and roughly 91% for CD8.

MiXCR was run by TCRdb on the 5' RACE reads, yielding one entry per CDR3 protein. The sample lists 610,000 or so distinct CDR3 sequences, approximately 13% seen once, with 14% to 15% in the top ten. CDR3 size: 12 residues. Per the germline V gene, CDR1 is SGHTA and CDR2 is FQGNSA. With 5 bases removed from V and 12 bases from J, the gap between germline ends came to 15 bases. To note about this clonotype: Its target is not known.

The V and J genes are TRBV7-2 and TRBJ2-3, with D uncertain. The specimen comprised PBMCs, sampled on the day of the yellow fever booster vaccination. This TCR came from a man aged 25 to 40 who received the YFV17D yellow fever vaccine. This CDR3 is CASSPPVGYQYF. The CDR3 DNA follows: TGTGCCAGCAGCCCCCCGGTCGGTTATCAGTATTTT.